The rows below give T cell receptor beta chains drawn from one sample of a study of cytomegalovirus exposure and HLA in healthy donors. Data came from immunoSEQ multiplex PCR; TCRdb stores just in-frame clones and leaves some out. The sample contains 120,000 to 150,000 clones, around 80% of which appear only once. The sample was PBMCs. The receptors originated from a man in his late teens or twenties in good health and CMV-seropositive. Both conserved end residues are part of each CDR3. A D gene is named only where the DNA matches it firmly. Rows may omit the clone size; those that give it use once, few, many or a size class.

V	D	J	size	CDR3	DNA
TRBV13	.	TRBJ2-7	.	CASSLRQSYEQYF	TGTGCCAGCAGCTTGCGACAGTCCTACGAGCAGTACTTC
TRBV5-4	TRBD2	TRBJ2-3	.	CASSNKQRGLTDTQYF	TGTGCCAGCAGCAATAAACAGCGGGGCCTTACAGATACGCAGTATTTT
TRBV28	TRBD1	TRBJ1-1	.	CASSSPGQGSTEAFF	TGTGCCAGCAGCAGTCCGGGACAGGGGAGCACTGAAGCTTTCTTT
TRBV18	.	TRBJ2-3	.	CASSLDTRGPDTQYF	TGTGCCAGCTCCCTGGACACCCGAGGCCCAGATACGCAGTATTTT
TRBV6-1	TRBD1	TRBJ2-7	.	CASSEKGTGSYEQYF	TGTGCCAGCAGTGAAAAGGGGACAGGCTCCTACGAGCAGTACTTC
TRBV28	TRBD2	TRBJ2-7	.	CASKGPGTSGNSYEQYF	TGTGCCAGCAAAGGACCCGGGACTAGCGGAAACTCCTACGAGCAGTACTTC
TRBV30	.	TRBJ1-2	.	CAWSPLRRPDYGYTF	TGTGCCTGGAGTCCCCTCCGCCGCCCAGACTATGGCTACACCTTC
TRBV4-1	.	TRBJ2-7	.	CASSPAGSKKQYF	TGCGCCAGCAGCCCGGCGGGGTCCAAGAAGCAGTACTTC
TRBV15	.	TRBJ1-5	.	CATSYSQTGYQPQHF	TGTGCCACCAGCTATTCCCAAACAGGGTATCAGCCCCAGCATTTT
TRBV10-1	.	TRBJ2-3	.	CASSANRADTQYF	TGCGCCAGCAGCGCGAACAGGGCAGATACGCAGTATTTT
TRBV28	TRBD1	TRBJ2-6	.	CATVVRQGAAGANVLTF	TGTGCCACCGTGGTACGGCAGGGGGCGGCTGGGGCCAACGTCCTGACTTTC
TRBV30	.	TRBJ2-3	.	CAWSVLWDTQYF	TGTGCCTGGAGTGTACTCTGGGATACGCAGTATTTT
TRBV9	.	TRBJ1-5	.	CASSVEASLNPQHF	TGTGCCAGCAGCGTAGAAGCTTCTCTGAATCCCCAGCATTTT
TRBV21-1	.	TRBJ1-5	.	CASSKETLRDRPNQPQHF	TGTGCCAGCAGCAAAGAAACCCTCCGGGACAGGCCTAATCAGCCCCAGCATTTT
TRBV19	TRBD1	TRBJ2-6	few	CASSTGGISGANVLTF	TGTGCCAGTAGTACAGGGGGTATCTCTGGGGCCAACGTCCTGACTTTC
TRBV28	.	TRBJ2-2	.	CASGGSWNTGELFF	TGTGCCAGCGGGGGGAGCTGGAACACCGGGGAGCTGTTTTTT
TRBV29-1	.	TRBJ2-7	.	CSIQGNPGEQYF	TGCAGTATCCAGGGGAACCCAGGCGAGCAGTACTTC
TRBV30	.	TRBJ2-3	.	CAWSVLALRASF	TGTGCCTGGAGTGTACTGGCACTACGAGCCTCTTTT
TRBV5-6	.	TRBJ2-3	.	CASSLVERDTQYF	TGTGCCAGCAGCTTGGTGGAGAGGGATACGCAGTATTTT
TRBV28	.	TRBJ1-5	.	CASRSLGGSTQPQHF	TGTGCCAGCAGATCGTTGGGGGGATCGACTCAGCCCCAGCATTTT
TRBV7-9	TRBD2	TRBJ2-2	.	CASSFGTSGRKNTGELFF	TGTGCCAGCAGCTTTGGTACTAGCGGGAGGAAGAACACCGGGGAGCTGTTTTTT
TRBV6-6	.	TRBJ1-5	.	CASSPRGSNQPQHF	TGTGCCAGCAGTCCCAGGGGTAGCAATCAGCCCCAGCATTTT
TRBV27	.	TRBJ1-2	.	CASSLTGSRNYGYTF	TGTGCCAGCAGTCTAACAGGGTCGAGGAATTATGGCTACACCTTC
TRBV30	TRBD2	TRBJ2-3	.	CAWSSWSGRADTQYF	TGTGCCTGGAGTAGTTGGAGCGGGAGGGCAGATACGCAGTATTTT
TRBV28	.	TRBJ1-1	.	CASRGPMNTEAFF	TGTGCCAGCAGGGGCCCTATGAACACTGAAGCTTTCTTT
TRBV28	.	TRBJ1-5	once	CASSSGTKNNQPQHF	TGTGCCAGCAGTTCCGGGACTAAAAACAATCAGCCCCAGCATTTT
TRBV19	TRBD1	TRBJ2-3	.	CASSPGTGASTDTQYF	TGTGCCAGTAGTCCCGGGACAGGGGCAAGTACAGATACGCAGTATTTT
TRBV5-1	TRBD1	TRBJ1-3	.	CASRQTGSGNTIYF	TGCGCCAGCAGACAGACAGGGTCTGGAAACACCATATATTTT
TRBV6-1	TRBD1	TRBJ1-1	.	CASIERSRGAEAFF	TGTGCCAGCATCGAAAGGTCCAGGGGGGCTGAAGCTTTCTTT
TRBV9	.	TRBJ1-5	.	CASSVTSNQPQHF	TGTGCCAGCAGCGTAACAAGCAATCAGCCCCAGCATTTT
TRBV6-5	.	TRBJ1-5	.	CASRPQGVVVQPQHF	TGTGCCAGCAGACCCCAAGGGGTGGTAGTTCAGCCCCAGCATTTT
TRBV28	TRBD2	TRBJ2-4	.	CASSLLGLAGGKNIQYF	TGTGCCAGCAGCCTACTGGGTCTAGCGGGGGGGAAAAACATTCAGTACTTC
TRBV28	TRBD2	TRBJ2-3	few	CASTMPGTTLITDTQYF	TGTGCCAGCACAATGCCCGGGACTACACTGATCACAGATACGCAGTATTTT
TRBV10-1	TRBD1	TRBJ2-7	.	CASTSGTVNEQYF	TGCGCCAGCACCTCCGGGACAGTGAACGAGCAGTACTTC
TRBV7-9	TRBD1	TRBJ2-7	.	CASSPGTGATYEQYF	TGTGCCAGCAGCCCCGGGACAGGGGCCACCTACGAGCAGTACTTC
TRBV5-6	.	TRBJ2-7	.	CASSLGSVSGSYEQYF	TGTGCCAGCAGCTTGGGGTCCGTCTCGGGGTCCTACGAGCAGTACTTC
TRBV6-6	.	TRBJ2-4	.	CASSYGGLWDIQYF	TGTGCCAGCAGTTACGGAGGTTTGTGGGACATTCAGTACTTC
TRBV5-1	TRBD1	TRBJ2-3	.	CASSPRDRTTDTQYF	TGCGCCAGCAGCCCCCGGGACAGAACCACAGATACGCAGTATTTT
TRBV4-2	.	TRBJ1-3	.	CASSPQVYSGNTIYF	TGTGCCAGCAGCCCGCAGGTCTACTCTGGAAACACCATATATTTT
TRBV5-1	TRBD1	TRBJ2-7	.	CASSLGRTGSYEQYF	TGCGCCAGCAGCCTAGGACGGACAGGGAGCTACGAGCAGTACTTC
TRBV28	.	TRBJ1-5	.	CASSSSQVGNQPQHF	TGTGCCAGCAGTTCGTCACAGGTCGGCAATCAGCCCCAGCATTTT
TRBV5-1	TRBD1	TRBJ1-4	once	CASSFRTGNEKLFF	TGCGCCAGCAGCTTTAGGACAGGAAATGAAAAACTGTTTTTT
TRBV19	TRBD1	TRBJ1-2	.	CASSPRTGGGGYTF	TGTGCCAGTAGTCCCCGGACAGGGGGAGGCGGCTACACCTTC
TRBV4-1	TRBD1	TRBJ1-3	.	CASRSQGALMDTIYF	TGCGCCAGCAGATCGCAGGGGGCATTAATGGACACCATATATTTT
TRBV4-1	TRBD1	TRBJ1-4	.	CASSFLQGAAEKLFF	TGCGCCAGCAGCTTTTTACAGGGGGCTGCCGAAAAACTGTTTTTT
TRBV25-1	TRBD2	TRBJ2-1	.	CASLAGDLYNEQFF	TGTGCCAGCCTAGCGGGGGACCTTTACAATGAGCAGTTCTTC
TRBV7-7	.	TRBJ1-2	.	CASSPLRGIGYTF	TGTGCTAGCAGCCCCCTCCGGGGGATTGGCTACACCTTC
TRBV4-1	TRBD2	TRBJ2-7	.	CASSQGSGGYEQYF	TGCGCCAGCAGCCAGGGTAGCGGGGGGTACGAGCAGTACTTC
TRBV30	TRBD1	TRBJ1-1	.	CAYKGGYLNTEAFF	TGTGCCTACAAAGGGGGCTATCTGAACACTGAAGCTTTCTTT
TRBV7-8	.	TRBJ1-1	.	CASSLGRRNTEAFF	TGTGCCAGCAGCTTAGGAAGGAGGAACACTGAAGCTTTCTTT
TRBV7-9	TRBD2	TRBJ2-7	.	CASSNVLGTGGYEQYF	TGTGCCAGCAGCAACGTCCTCGGAACGGGAGGATACGAGCAGTACTTC
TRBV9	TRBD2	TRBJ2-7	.	CASSVGSSGKSYEQYF	TGTGCCAGCAGCGTGGGGTCTAGCGGGAAGTCTTACGAGCAGTACTTC
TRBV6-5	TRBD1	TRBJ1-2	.	CASRPDRTGGLGYTF	TGTGCCAGCAGGCCCGATAGGACAGGGGGCCTTGGCTACACCTTC
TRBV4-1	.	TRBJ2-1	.	CASSQVVGKSSYNERFF	TGCGCCAGCAGCCAAGTCGTCGGCAAGAGCTCCTACAATGAGCGGTTCTTC
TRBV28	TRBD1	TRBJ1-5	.	CASSPTGYQPQHF	TGTGCCAGCAGCCCGACAGGGTATCAGCCCCAGCATTTT
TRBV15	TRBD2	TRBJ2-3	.	CATSRDLRTAGGGVISSDTQYF	TGTGCCACCAGCAGAGATCTCCGGACAGCGGGAGGAGGAGTCATATCTTCAGATACGCAGTATTTT
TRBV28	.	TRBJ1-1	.	CASSYPGHSNTEAFF	TGTGCCAGCAGTTACCCAGGCCATTCGAACACTGAAGCTTTCTTT